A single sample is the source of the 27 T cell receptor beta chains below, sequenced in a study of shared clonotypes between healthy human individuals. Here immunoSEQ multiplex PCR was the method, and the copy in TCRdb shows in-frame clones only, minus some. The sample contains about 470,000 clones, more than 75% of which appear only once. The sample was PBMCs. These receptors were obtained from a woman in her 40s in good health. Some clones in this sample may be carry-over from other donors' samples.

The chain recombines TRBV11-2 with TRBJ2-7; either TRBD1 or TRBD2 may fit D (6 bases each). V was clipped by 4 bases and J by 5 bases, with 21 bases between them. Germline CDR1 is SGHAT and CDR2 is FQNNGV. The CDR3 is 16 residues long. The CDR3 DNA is TGTGCCAGCAGCTACCTACGGGGGCCCCGCGGCCACGAGCAGTACTTC. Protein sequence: CASSYLRGPRGHEQYF.

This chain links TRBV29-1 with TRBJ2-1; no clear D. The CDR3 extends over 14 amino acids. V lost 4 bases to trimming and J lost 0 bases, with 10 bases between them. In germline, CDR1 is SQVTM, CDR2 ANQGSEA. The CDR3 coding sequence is TGCAGCGTTGTTTTCAGGAGCTCCTACAATGAGCAGTTCTTC. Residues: CSVVFRSSYNEQFF.

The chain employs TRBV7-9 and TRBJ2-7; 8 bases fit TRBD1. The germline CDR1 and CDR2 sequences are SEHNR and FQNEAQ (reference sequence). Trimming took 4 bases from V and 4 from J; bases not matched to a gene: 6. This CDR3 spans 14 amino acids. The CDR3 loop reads CASSSGQGLYEQYF. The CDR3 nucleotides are TGTGCCAGCAGCTCCGGACAGGGCCTTTACGAGCAGTACTTC. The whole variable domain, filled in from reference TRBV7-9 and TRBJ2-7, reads DTGVSQNPRHKITKRGQNVTFRCDPISEHNRLYWYRQTLGQGPEFLTYFQNEAQLEKSRLLSDRFSAERPKGSFSTLEIQRTEQGDSAMYLCASSSGQGLYEQYFGPGTRLTVT.

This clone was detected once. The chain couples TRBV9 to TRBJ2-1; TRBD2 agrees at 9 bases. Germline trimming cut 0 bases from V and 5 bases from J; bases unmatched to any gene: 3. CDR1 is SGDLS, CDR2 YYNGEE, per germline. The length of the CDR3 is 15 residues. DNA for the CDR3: TGTGCCAGCAGCGTAGGTGCGGGAGGGAACAATGAGCAGTTCTTC. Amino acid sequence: CASSVGAGGNNEQFF.

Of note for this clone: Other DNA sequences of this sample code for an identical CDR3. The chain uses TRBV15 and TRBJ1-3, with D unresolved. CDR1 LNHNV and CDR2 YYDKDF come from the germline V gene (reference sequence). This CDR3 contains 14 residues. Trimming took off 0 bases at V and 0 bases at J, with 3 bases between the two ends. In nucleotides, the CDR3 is TGTGCCACCAGCAGAGACAACTCTGGAAACACCATATATTTT. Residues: CATSRDNSGNTIYF.

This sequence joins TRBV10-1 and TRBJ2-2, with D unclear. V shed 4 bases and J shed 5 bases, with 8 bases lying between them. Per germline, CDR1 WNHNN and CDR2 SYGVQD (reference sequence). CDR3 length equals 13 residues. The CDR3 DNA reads TGCGCCAGCAGTGTAGCATGGACCGGGGAGCTGTTTTTT. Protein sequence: CASSVAWTGELFF.

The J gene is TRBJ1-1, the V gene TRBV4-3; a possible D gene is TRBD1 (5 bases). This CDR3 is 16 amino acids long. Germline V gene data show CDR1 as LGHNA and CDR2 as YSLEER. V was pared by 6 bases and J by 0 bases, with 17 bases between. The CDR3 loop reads CASSDRQSDLNTEAFF. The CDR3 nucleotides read TGCGCCAGCAGTGACAGACAGAGCGACTTGAACACTGAAGCTTTCTTT.

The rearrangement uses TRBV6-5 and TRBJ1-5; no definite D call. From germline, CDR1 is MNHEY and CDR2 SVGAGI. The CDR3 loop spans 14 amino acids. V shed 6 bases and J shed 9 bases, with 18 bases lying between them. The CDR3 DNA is TGTGCCAGCAGACTGGACGGCCGATCTCGGCCCCAGCATTTT. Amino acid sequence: CASRLDGRSRPQHF.

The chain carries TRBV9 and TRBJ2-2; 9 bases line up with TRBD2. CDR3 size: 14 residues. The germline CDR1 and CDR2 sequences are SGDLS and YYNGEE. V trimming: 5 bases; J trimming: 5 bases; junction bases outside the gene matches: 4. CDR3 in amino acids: CASSRTSATGELFF. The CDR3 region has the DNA TGTGCCAGCAGTCGGACTAGCGCTACCGGGGAGCTGTTTTTT.

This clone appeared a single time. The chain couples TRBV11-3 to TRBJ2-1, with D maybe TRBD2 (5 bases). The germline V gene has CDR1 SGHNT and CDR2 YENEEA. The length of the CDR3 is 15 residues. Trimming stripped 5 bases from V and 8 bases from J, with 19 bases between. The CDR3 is CASSPTGVALDEQFF. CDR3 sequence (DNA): TGTGCCAGCAGCCCAACCGGGGTCGCGCTGGATGAGCAGTTCTTC.

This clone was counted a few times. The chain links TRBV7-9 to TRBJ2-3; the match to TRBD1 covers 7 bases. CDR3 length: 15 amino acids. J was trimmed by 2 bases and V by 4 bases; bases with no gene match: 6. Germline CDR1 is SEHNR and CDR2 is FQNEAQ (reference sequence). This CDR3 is CASSSEGATTDTQYF. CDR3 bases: TGTGCCAGCAGCTCCGAGGGGGCTACCACAGATACGCAGTATTTT.

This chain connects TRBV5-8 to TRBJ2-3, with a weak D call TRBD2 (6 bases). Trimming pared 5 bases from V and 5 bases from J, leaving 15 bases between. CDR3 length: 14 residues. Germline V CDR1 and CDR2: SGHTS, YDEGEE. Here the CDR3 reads CASSSGTPEDTQYF. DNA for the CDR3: TGTGCCAGCAGTTCCGGGACTCCCGAAGATACGCAGTATTTT.

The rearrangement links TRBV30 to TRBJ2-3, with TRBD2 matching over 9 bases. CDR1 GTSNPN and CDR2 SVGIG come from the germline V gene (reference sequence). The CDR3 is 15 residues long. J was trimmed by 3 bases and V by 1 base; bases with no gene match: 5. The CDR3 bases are TGTGCCTGGAGTGGTTTAGCGGGAGAGACAGATACGCAGTATTTT. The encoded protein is CAWSGLAGETDTQYF.

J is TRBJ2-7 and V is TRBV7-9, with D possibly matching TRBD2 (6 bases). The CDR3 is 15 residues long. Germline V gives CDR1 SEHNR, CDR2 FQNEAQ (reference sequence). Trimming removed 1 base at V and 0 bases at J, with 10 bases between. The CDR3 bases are TGTGCCAGCAGCTTAGGCGGGGCGAGCTCCTACGAGCAGTACTTC. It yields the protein CASSLGGASSYEQYF.

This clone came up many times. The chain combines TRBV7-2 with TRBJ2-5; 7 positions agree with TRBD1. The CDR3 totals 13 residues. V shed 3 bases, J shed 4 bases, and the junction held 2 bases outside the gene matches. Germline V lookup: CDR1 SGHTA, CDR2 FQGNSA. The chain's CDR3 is CASSLDRSETQYF. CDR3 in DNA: TGTGCCAGCAGCTTGGACAGGTCAGAGACCCAGTACTTC.

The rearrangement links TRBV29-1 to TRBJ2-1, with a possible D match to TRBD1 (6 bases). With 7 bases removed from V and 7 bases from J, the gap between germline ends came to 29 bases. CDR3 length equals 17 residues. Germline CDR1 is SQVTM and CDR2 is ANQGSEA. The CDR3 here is CSAQKFRDTNMRNEQFF. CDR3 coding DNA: TGCAGCGCCCAAAAATTCCGGGACACCAATATGCGGAATGAGCAGTTCTTC.

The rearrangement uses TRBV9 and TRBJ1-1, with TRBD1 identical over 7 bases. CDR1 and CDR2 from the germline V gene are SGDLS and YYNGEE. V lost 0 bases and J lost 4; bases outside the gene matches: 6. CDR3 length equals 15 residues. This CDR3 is CASSVAPRQGTEAFF. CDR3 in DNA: TGTGCCAGCAGCGTAGCCCCCCGACAGGGCACTGAAGCTTTCTTT. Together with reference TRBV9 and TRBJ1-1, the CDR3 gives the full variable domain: DSGVTQTPKHLITATGQRVTLRCSPRSGDLSVYWYQQSLDQGLQFLIQYYNGEERAKGNILERFSAQQFPDLHSELNLSSLELGDSALYFCASSVAPRQGTEAFFGQGTRLTVV.

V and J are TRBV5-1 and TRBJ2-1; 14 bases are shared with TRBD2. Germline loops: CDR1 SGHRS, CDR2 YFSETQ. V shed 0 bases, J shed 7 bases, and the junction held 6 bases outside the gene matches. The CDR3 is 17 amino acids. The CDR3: CASSLGLAGGVQNEQFF. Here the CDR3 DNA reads TGCGCCAGCAGCTTGGGACTAGCGGGAGGGGTGCAAAATGAGCAGTTCTTC.

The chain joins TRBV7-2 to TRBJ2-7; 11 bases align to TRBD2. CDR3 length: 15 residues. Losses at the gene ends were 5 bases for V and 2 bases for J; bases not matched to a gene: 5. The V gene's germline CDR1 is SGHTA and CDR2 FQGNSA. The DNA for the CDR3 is TGTGCCAGCAGCGGAGGGACTAGCGGTACCTACGAGCAGTACTTC. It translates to CASSGGTSGTYEQYF.

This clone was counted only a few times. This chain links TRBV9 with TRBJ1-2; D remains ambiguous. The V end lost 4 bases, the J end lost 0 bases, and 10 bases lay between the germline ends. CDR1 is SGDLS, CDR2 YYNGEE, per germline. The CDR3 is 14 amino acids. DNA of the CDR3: TGTGCCAGCAGCCCAGTGAGATCTAACTATGGCTACACCTTC. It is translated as CASSPVRSNYGYTF.

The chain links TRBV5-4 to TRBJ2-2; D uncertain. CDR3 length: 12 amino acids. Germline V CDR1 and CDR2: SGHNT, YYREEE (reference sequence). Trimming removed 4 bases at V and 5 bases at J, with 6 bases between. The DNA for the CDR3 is TGTGCCAGCAGCCTGGAGACCGGGGAGCTGTTTTTT. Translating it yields CASSLETGELFF.

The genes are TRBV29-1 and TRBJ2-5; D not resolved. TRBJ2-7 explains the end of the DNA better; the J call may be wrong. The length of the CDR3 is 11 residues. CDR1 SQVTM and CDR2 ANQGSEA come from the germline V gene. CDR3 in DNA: TGCAGCGCCCGTACCACCTACGAGCAGTACTTC. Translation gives CSARTTYEQYF.

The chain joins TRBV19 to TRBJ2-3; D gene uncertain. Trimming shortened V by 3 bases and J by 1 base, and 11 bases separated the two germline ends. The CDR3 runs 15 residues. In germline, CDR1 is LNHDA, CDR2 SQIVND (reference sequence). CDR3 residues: CASSIPHGRTDTQYF. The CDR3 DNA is TGTGCCAGTAGTATCCCCCACGGTCGCACAGATACGCAGTATTTT.

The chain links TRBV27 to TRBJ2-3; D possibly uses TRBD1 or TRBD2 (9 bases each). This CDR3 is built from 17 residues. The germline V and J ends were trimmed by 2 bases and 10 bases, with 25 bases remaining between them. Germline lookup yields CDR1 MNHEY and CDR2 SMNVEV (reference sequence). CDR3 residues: CASSLGRTGVAGGAQYF. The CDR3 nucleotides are TGTGCCAGCAGTTTAGGAAGGACAGGGGTGGCGGGAGGGGCGCAGTATTTT.

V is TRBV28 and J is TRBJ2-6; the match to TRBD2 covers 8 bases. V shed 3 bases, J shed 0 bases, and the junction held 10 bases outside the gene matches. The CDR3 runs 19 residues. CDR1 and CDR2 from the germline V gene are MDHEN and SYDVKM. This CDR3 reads CASSFPASGLNSGANVLTF. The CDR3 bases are TGTGCCAGCAGTTTCCCCGCTAGCGGGCTCAACTCTGGGGCCAACGTCCTGACTTTC. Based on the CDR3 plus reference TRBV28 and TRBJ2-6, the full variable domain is DVKVTQSSRYLVKRTGEKVFLECVQDMDHENMFWYRQDPGLGLRLIYFSYDVKMKEKGDIPEGYSVSREKKERFSLILESASTNQTSMYLCASSFPASGLNSGANVLTFGAGSRLTVL.

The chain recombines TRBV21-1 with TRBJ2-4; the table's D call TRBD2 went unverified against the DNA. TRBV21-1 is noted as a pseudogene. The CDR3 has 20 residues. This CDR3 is CASSPPERLGGEIAKNIQYF. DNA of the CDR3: TGTGCCAGCAGCCCGCCTGAACGCCTCGGCGGAGAGATAGCCAAAAACATTCAGTACTTC.

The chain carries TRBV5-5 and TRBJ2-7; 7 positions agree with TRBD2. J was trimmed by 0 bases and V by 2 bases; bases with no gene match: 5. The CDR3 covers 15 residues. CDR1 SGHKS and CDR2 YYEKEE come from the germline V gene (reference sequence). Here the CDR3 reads CASSFAAGLSYEQYF. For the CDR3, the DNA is TGTGCCAGCAGCTTCGCAGCGGGGCTCTCCTACGAGCAGTACTTC.